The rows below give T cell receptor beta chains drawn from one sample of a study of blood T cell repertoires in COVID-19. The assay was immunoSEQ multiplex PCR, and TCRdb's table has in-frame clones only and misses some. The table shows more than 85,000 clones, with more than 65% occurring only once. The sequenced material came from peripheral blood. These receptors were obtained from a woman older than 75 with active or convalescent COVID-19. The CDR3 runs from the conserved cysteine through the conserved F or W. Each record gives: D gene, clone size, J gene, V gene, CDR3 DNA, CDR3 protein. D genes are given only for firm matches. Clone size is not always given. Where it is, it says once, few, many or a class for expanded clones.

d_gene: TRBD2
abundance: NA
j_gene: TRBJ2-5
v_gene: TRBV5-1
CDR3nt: TGCGCCAGCAGCTTGGGCGGGGGTTACGAGACCCAGTACTTC
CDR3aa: CASSLGGGYETQYF

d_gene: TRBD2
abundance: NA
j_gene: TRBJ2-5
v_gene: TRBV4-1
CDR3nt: TGCGCCAGCAGCCAAGAGTTTTGGAGGACTAGCGGGAGGAGGGAGACCCAGTACTTC
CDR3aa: CASSQEFWRTSGRRETQYF

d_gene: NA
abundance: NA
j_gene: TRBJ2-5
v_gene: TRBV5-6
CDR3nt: TGTGCCAGCAGCACATCAGGGGTCCGAGGGCAAGAGACCCAGTACTTC
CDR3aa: CASSTSGVRGQETQYF

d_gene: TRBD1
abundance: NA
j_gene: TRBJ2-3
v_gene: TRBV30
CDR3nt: TGTGTCGTGGCGGGACAGGGGTACACGCAGTATTTT
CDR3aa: CVVAGQGYTQYF

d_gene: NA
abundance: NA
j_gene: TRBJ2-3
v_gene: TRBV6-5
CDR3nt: TGTGCCAGCACCTCCTACCAACTAGGCCCAGATACGCAGTATTTT
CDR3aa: CASTSYQLGPDTQYF

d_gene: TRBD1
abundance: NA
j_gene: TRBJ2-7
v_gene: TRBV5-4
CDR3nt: TGTGCCAGCAGCTCCCGCAGGGGGTCCTACGAGCAGTACTTC
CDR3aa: CASSSRRGSYEQYF

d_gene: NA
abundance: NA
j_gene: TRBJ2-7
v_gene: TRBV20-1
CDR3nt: TGCAGTGCTAGTAGGAAGGACTTCTACGAGCAGTACTTC
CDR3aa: CSASRKDFYEQYF

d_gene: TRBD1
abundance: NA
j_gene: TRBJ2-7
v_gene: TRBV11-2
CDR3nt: TGTGCCAGCAGCTTACCGGGACAGGGCTACGAGCAGTACTTC
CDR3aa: CASSLPGQGYEQYF

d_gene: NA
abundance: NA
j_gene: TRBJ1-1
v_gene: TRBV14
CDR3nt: TGTGCCAGCAGCCTAGGACAGACTAACACTGAAGCTTTCTTT
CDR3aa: CASSLGQTNTEAFF

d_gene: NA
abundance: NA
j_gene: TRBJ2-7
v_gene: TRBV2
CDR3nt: TGTGCCAGCACCGAAGGGGGAGGGCCTTCCTACGAGCAGTACTTC
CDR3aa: CASTEGGGPSYEQYF

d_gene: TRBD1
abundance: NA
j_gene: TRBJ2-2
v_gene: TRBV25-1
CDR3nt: TGTGCCAGCAGTGACCACACTCGGACAGGGAAGCTGTTTTTT
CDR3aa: CASSDHTRTGKLFF

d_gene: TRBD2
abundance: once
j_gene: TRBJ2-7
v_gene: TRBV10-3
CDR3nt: TGTGCCATCAGTGAGATGGGGGGGGTGTACGAGCAGTACTTC
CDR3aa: CAISEMGGVYEQYF

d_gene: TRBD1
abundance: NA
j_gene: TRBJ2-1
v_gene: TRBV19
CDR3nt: TGTGCCAGTAGTATAAGGACAGGTAGGGGCTACAATGAGCAGTTCTTC
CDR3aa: CASSIRTGRGYNEQFF

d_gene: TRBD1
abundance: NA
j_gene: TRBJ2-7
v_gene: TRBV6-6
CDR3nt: TGTGCCAGCAGTTACCCGGGACAGGGCTCCTACGAGCAGTACTTC
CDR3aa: CASSYPGQGSYEQYF

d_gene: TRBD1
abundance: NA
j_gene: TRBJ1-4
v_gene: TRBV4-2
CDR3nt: TGTGCCAGCAGCCAATCCGCAGCAGGGGGCGAGGAAAAACTGTTTTTT
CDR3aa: CASSQSAAGGEEKLFF

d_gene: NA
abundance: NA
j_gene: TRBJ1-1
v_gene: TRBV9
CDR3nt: TGTGCCAGCAGCGTCCTACAAGGAGCTAACACTGAAGCTTTCTTT
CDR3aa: CASSVLQGANTEAFF

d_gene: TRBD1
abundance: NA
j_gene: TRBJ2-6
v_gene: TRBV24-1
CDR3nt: TGTGCCACCAGTCCCCGGGGACAGGGGAGAACTGGGGCCAACGTCCTGACTTTC
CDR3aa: CATSPRGQGRTGANVLTF

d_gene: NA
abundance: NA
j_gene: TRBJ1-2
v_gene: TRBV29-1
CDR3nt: TGCAGCGTTTTTCGGGAAAGAGGCTACACCTTC
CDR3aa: CSVFRERGYTF

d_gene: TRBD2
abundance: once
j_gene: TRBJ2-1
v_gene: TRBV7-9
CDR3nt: TGTGCCAGCAGCTTAGGGACTAGCTCCTACAATGAGCAGTTCTTC
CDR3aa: CASSLGTSSYNEQFF

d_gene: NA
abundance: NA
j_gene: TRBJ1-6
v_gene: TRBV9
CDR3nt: TGTGCCAGCAGCTCGCAGGGCGCGCGAAATTCACCCCTCCACTTT
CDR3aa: CASSSQGARNSPLHF

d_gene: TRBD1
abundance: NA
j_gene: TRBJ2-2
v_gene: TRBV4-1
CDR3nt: TGCGCCAGCAGCCGCAATTCGGGACAGGGGTACACCGGGGAGCTGTTTTTT
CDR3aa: CASSRNSGQGYTGELFF

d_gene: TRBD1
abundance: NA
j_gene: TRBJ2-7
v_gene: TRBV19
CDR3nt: TGTGCCAGTAGAAGACAGGGTTCTGGTCCGAACTACGAGCAGTACTTC
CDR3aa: CASRRQGSGPNYEQYF

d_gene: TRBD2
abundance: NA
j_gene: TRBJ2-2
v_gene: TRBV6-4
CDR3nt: TGTGCCAGCAGTGCCCTAGCGGGAGATACCGGGGAGCTGTTTTTT
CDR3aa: CASSALAGDTGELFF

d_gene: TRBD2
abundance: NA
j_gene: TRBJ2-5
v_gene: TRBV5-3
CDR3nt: TGTGCCAGAATCCTCTCCAGGACTAGCGTCGAGACCCAGTACTTC
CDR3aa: CARILSRTSVETQYF

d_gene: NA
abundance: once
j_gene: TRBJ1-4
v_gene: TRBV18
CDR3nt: TGTGCCAGCTCACCGCGGGGTGCTAATGAAAAACTGTTTTTT
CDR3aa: CASSPRGANEKLFF

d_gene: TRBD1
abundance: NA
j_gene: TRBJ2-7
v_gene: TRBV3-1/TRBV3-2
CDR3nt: TGTGCCAGCAGGGGCATGGGGACAGGGCATTTCTACGAGCAGTACTTC
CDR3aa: CASRGMGTGHFYEQYF

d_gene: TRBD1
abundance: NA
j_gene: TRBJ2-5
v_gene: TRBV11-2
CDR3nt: TGTGCCAGCAGCTTACTAAAATGGACAGGGTCGGCAGAGACCCAGTACTTC
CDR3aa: CASSLLKWTGSAETQYF

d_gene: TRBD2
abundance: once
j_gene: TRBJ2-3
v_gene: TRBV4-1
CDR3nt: TGCGCCAGCAGCTTCCTGACTAGCGGGAACACAGATACGCAGTATTTT
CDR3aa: CASSFLTSGNTDTQYF

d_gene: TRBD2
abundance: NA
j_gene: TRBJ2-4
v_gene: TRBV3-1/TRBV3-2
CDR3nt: TGTGCCAGCAGCCATAGTTTACTGGGGACTAGCGCAAACATTCAGTACTTC
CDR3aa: CASSHSLLGTSANIQYF

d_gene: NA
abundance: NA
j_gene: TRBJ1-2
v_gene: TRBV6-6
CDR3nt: TGTGCCAGCAGCAACGGTGGGGCTGGCTACACCTTC
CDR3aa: CASSNGGAGYTF

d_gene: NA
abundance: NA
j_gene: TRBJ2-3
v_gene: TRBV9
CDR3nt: TGTGCCAGCACCCCAAGGACTCTGAGCACAGATACGCAGTATTTT
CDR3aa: CASTPRTLSTDTQYF

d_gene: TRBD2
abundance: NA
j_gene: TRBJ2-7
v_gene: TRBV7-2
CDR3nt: TGTGCCAGCAGCTCCGCCGCAGCGGGAGGTACCTACGAGCAGTACTTC
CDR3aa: CASSSAAAGGTYEQYF

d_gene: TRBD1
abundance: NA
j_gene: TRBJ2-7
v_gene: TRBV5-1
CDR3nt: TGCGCCAGCAGCCGGCAGGGGGAGAACGAGCAGTACTTC
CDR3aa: CASSRQGENEQYF

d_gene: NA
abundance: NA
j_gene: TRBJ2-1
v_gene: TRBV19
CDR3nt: TGTGCCAGTAGTGCCCCGAGGGTGGGTCCCTACAATGAGCAGTTCTTC
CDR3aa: CASSAPRVGPYNEQFF

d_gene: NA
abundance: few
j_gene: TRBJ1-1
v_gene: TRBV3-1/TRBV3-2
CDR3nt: TGTGCCAGCAGCCAAGGAGGGTCGAGAGCTTTCTTT
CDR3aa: CASSQGGSRAFF

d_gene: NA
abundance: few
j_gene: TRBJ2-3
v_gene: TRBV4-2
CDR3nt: TGTGCCAGCAGCCAAGGGCGGGACCATACAGATACGCAGTATTTT
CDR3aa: CASSQGRDHTDTQYF

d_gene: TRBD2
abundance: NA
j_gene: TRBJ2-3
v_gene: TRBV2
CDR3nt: TGTGCCAGCAGGTTGGCTAGCGGGAGTACAGATACGCAGTATTTT
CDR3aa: CASRLASGSTDTQYF

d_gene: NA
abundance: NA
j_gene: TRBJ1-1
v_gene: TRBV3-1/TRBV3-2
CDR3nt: TGTGCCAGCAGCCCTCGGGGGGCTGAAGCTTTCTTT
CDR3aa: CASSPRGAEAFF

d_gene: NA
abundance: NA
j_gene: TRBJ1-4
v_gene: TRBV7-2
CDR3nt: TGTGCCAGCAGCTTAGCAAGTCACTCTAATGAAAAACTGTTTTTT
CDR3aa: CASSLASHSNEKLFF

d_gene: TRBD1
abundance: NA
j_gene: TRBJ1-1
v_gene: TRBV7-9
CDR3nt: TGTGCCAGCAGCTCACAGGGGGATGGCACTGAAGCTTTCTTT
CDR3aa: CASSSQGDGTEAFF

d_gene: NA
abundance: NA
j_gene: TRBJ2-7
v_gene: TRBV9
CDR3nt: TGTGCCAGCAGCGTAGGGGCATCGTACGAGCAGTACTTC
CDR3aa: CASSVGASYEQYF

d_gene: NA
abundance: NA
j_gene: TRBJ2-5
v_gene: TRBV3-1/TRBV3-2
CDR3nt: TGTGCCAGCAGCCATCGACAGGCTAGGAGGAAAGAGACCCAGTACTTC
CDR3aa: CASSHRQARRKETQYF

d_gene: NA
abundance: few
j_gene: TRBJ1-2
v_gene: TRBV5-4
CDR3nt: TGTGCCAGCAGTCAAAAGGGGGGGGATGGCTACACCTTC
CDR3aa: CASSQKGGDGYTF

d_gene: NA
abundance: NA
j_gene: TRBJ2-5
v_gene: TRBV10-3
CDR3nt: TGTGCCACGCGAGCCCCCGGAGAGACCCAGTACTTC
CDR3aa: CATRAPGETQYF